Ten or more counts support the clone carrying this TCR beta chain. Amplified regions were TCR beta CDR3 sequences from RNA transcripts. HTBI primers were employed in a first-round RT-PCR of the TCR CDR3. TCRdb redid the calling of the multiplex PCR reads with MiXCR, one entry per CDR3 protein. The sample yields around 280,000 distinct CDR3 sequences, roughly 15% seen once. The data are from a study of T cells in Graves' hyperthyroidism and ophthalmopathy. Overall study: The authors collected peripheral blood at initial diagnosis, before any treatment.

Graves' hyperthyroidism was deemed stable absent ophthalmopathy progression within 18 months. Criteria for exclusion of patients were uncontrolled infection, other autoimmune disease, pregnancy or lactation. Diagnostic assessment was based on clinical symptoms, serum thyroxine and TRAb, thyroid ultrasound and orbital computed tomography. The receptor was derived from a woman in her thirties or forties with Graves' hyperthyroidism. Source material: blood.

The CDR3 DNA reads as TGCAGCGTTGTCCGGACAGGTATGAACTACGAGGAGAGGGAGCAGTACTTC. This translates into CSVVRTGMNYEEREQYF. The V call is TRBV29-1, the J call TRBJ2-7, with TRBD1 matching 7 bases. Losses at the gene ends were 4 bases for V and 7 bases for J; bases not matched to a gene: 22. The germline CDR1 and CDR2 sequences are SQVTM and ANQGSEA. CDR3 length: 17 amino acids.